This T cell receptor (beta chain) derives from a study of blood T cell repertoires in COVID-19. Study-level information: Samples representing acute and convalescent COVID-19 were sourced from the United States, Italy and Spain. In each case, the material was cDNA or gDNA derived from T cells, B-cell-depleted T cells, or PBMCs.

This clone was detected once. Germline CDR1 and CDR2: MNHEY and SVGEGT. CDR3 length: 14 residues. Trimming removed 1 base from V and 8 bases from J, with 12 bases in between. In the authors' methods: Amplified reference gene primers provided the basis for estimating nucleated cell counts. Measured with immunoSEQ multiplex PCR; TCRdb has only the in-frame clones, and not every one. V, J and clone size reflect that table, while D and trimming were determined from the DNA. Seen here are 65,000 to 70,000 clones, more than 75% observed once, and the top ten hold 5% to 6.5%. The sample comprised peripheral blood. The receptor was derived from a man aged 45-65 years with active COVID-19. The chain recombines TRBV6-2 or TRBV6-3 with TRBJ2-1, with D unclear. As DNA, the CDR3 is TGTGCCAGCAGTTACTTCCGTACAGTGGATGAGCAGTTCTTC. Amino acid sequence: CASSYFRTVDEQFF.